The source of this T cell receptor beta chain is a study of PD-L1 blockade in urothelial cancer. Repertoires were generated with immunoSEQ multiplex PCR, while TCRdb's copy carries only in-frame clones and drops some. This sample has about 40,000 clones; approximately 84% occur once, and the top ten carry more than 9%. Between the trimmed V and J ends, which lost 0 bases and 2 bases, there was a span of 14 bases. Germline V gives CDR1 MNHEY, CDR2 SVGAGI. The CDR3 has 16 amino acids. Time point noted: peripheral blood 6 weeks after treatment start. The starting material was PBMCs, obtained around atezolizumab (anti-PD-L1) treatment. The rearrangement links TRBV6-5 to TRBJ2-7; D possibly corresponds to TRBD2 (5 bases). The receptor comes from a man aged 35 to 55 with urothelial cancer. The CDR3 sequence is CASSYSTWTGTYEQYF. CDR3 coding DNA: TGTGCCAGCAGTTACTCGACCTGGACCGGGACCTACGAGCAGTACTTC.